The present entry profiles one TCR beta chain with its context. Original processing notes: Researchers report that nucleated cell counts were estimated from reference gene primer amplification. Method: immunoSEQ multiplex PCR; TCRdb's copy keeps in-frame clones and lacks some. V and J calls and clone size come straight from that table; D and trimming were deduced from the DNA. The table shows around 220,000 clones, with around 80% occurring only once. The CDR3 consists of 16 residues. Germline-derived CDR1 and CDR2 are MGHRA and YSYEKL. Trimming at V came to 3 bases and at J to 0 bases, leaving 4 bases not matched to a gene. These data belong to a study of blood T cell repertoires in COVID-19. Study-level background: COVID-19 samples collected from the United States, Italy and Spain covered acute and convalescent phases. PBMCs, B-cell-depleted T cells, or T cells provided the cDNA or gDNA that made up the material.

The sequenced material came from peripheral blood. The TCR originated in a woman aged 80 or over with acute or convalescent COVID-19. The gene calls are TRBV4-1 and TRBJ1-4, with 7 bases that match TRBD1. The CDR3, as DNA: TGCGCCAGCAGCCAGGAGGGACAGCCAACTAATGAAAAACTGTTTTTT. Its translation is CASSQEGQPTNEKLFF.